These 19 T cell receptor beta chains originate from one sample sequenced in a study of T cells in tuberculosis. Assay used: immunoSEQ multiplex PCR; TCRdb lists only in-frame clones, some missing. The sample contains fewer than 55,000 clones, about 95% of which appear only once. The time point: new active TB diagnosis, blood taken before or within 7 days of starting treatment. Sequenced here: PBMCs, sampled at tuberculosis diagnosis. Every receptor here comes from an adult with tuberculosis.

This chain connects TRBV27 to TRBJ2-7, with a possible D match to TRBD1 (5 bases). This CDR3 spans 14 amino acids. V lost 4 bases and J 2 bases, leaving 12 bases between the germline ends. The V gene's germline CDR1 is MNHEY and CDR2 SMNVEV (reference sequence). Here the CDR3 DNA reads TGTGCCAGCAGTTCACCGCAGGGTCCCTACGAGCAGTACTTC. Translated: CASSSPQGPYEQYF.

The chain carries TRBV30 and TRBJ1-3, with D possibly TRBD1 on 6 matching bases. CDR1 and CDR2 from the germline V gene are GTSNPN and SVGIG (reference sequence). The length of the CDR3 is 13 residues. V was clipped by 6 bases and J by 0 bases, with 9 bases between them. This CDR3 is CACLRGSGNTIYF. Here the CDR3 DNA reads TGTGCCTGCCTCAGGGGCTCTGGAAACACCATATATTTT.

This clone was recorded a few times. The chain employs TRBV6-1 and TRBJ1-5; 8 bases line up with TRBD1. Germline V gene sequence: CDR1 MNHNS, CDR2 SASEGT. The CDR3 covers 15 residues. With 6 bases clipped from V and 3 bases from J, the junction kept 7 bases outside the gene matches. The CDR3 protein is CASRGQGANNQPQHF. The CDR3 nucleotides are TGTGCCAGCAGGGGCCAGGGGGCGAACAATCAGCCCCAGCATTTT.

The V gene is TRBV7-2, the J gene TRBJ2-2; 8 nucleotides match TRBD1. The V and J ends lost 4 bases and 2 bases, in that order; junction bases with no gene match: 9. The CDR3 sequence is 17 residues long. The germline V gene has CDR1 SGHTA and CDR2 FQGNSA. CDR3 coding DNA: TGTGCCAGCAGCTCCAGGACAGGGAGAATTAACACCGGGGAGCTGTTTTTT. Translation gives CASSSRTGRINTGELFF.

The V and J genes are TRBV19 and TRBJ2-6; weak D call: TRBD2 (6 bases). Trimming shortened V by 5 bases and J by 1 base, and 21 bases separated the two germline ends. CDR3 length equals 19 residues. Germline V gives CDR1 LNHDA, CDR2 SQIVND (reference sequence). As DNA, the CDR3 is TGTGCCAGTAGTCGCCGGGAGTCGGATCCAATATCTGGGGCCAACGTCCTGACTTTC. Translated, it gives CASSRRESDPISGANVLTF. The whole variable domain, filled in from reference TRBV19 and TRBJ2-6, reads DGGITQSPKYLFRKEGQNVTLSCEQNLNHDAMYWYRQDPGQGLRLIYYSQIVNDFQKGDIAEGYSVSREKKESFPLTVTSAQKNPTAFYLCASSRRESDPISGANVLTFGAGSRLTVL.

The rearrangement joins TRBV5-5 to TRBJ1-1; no clear D. Trimming removed 0 bases at V and 5 bases at J, with 17 bases between. This CDR3 region has 16 residues. Germline CDR1 reads SGHKS; CDR2 reads YYEKEE (reference sequence). Written as DNA, the CDR3 is TGTGCCAGCAGCTTGGGGAGACGGAGGATGGGGACTGAAGCTTTCTTT. Residues: CASSLGRRRMGTEAFF.

CDR3 protein: CASSLGLAAILQETQYF. DNA for the CDR3: TGTGCCAGCAGCTTGGGTCTAGCGGCAATATTACAAGAGACCCAGTACTTC. The rearrangement uses TRBV7-9 and TRBJ2-5; 7 bases line up with TRBD2. The CDR3 is 17 amino acids. Germline CDR1 is SEHNR and CDR2 is FQNEAQ (reference sequence). V lost 3 bases, J lost 2 bases, and 12 bases stayed unmatched.

The chain is built from TRBV7-2 and TRBJ2-5; D remains unclear. Germline V gene lookup returns CDR1 SGHTA and CDR2 FQGNSA. CDR3 length: 12 residues. V was shortened by 2 bases and J by 5 bases, with 6 bases between the two germline ends. CDR3 nucleotides: TGTGCCAGCAGCTTATCCGGGGAGACCCAGTACTTC. Its translation: CASSLSGETQYF.

This chain links TRBV6-1 with TRBJ2-7, with D perhaps TRBD2 (6 bases). Germline V lookup: CDR1 MNHNS, CDR2 SASEGT. The CDR3 is made up of 14 amino acids. Deletions cut 7 bases from V and 4 bases from J, with 17 bases between. The CDR3 region has the DNA TGTGCCAGCATTATGAGGACTAACCTATACGAGCAGTACTTC. Translated, it gives CASIMRTNLYEQYF.

The gene calls are TRBV30 and TRBJ2-7; 9 bases map to TRBD1. Looked up from germline, CDR1 is GTSNPN and CDR2 is SVGIG (reference sequence). V was pared by 2 bases and J by 1 base, with 6 bases of the junction left unmatched. The CDR3 is made up of 15 amino acids. The CDR3 loop reads CAWSFGGQGSYEQYF. The DNA for the CDR3 is TGTGCCTGGAGTTTCGGGGGACAGGGATCCTACGAGCAGTACTTC. Together with reference TRBV30 and TRBJ2-7, the CDR3 gives the full variable domain: SQTIHQWPATLVQPVGSPLSLECTVEGTSNPNLYWYRQAAGRGLQLLFYSVGIGQISSEVPQNLSASRPQDRQFILSSKKLLLSDSGFYLCAWSFGGQGSYEQYFGPGTRLTVT.

The J gene is TRBJ2-7, the V gene TRBV7-2, with 8 bases identical to TRBD1. This CDR3 is built from 17 residues. The V gene's germline CDR1 is SGHTA and CDR2 FQGNSA. The trim removed 5 bases at V and 0 bases at J, leaving 12 bases unmatched. The CDR3 bases are TGTGCCAGCAGCCGTGACCGGACAGGGAAAAGCTCCTACGAGCAGTACTTC. Protein: CASSRDRTGKSSYEQYF.

The J gene is TRBJ1-2, the V gene TRBV5-1, with TRBD1 as a possible D gene (5 bases). CDR1 SGHRS and CDR2 YFSETQ come from the germline V gene. The CDR3 length is 14 residues. The V gene lost 1 base and the J gene lost 6 bases, with 13 bases spanning the gap. The CDR3 sequence: CASSLQGALNGYTF. The DNA for the CDR3 is TGCGCCAGCAGCTTGCAAGGGGCGTTAAATGGCTACACCTTC.

J is TRBJ1-4 and V is TRBV19, with 10 bases aligning to TRBD1. Trimming at V came to 8 bases and at J to 6 bases, leaving 6 bases not matched to a gene. Per the germline V gene, CDR1 is LNHDA and CDR2 is SQIVND (reference sequence). The CDR3 length is 14 residues. In DNA, the CDR3 is TGTGCCAGTTCCGAGACAGGGGGCGATGAAAAACTGTTTTTT. Amino acids: CASSETGGDEKLFF.

This chain joins TRBV5-6 and TRBJ2-5; no clear D. Germline V CDR1 and CDR2: SGHDT, YYEEEE. Trimming removed 3 bases at V and 6 bases at J, with 12 bases between. The CDR3 covers 13 residues. This chain's CDR3 is CASSSGPGQTQYF. DNA of the CDR3: TGTGCCAGCAGCTCAGGTCCCGGTCAGACCCAGTACTTC.

In this sample, this clone turned up a few times. The chain carries TRBV6-1 and TRBJ2-2; D is perhaps TRBD2 (5 bases). V dropped 7 bases and J dropped 0 bases, with 9 bases sitting between them. The CDR3 contains 14 residues. From germline, CDR1 is MNHNS and CDR2 SASEGT. Here the CDR3 reads CASTLAANTGELFF. In DNA, the CDR3 is TGTGCCAGCACCCTAGCCGCGAACACCGGGGAGCTGTTTTTT.

This clone is a singleton in its sample. The chain is built from TRBV6-6 and TRBJ2-7; D gene uncertain. V was cut by 2 bases and J by 3 bases, with 8 bases left in between. This CDR3 comprises 13 residues. Germline CDR1 MNHNY, CDR2 SVGAGI (reference sequence). The CDR3: CASSYPENYEQYF. The CDR3, as DNA: TGTGCCAGCAGTTACCCAGAAAACTACGAGCAGTACTTC.

The chain carries TRBV4-3 and TRBJ2-2; 9 nucleotides align to TRBD2. J was trimmed by 5 bases and V by 6 bases; bases with no gene match: 4. Germline CDR1 and CDR2: LGHNA and YSLEER. The CDR3 length is 14 residues. CDR3 bases: TGCGCCAGCAGTAGGCGGGAGGGGACCGGGGAGCTGTTTTTT. It translates to CASSRREGTGELFF.

Only one count was recorded for this clone. The chain links TRBV30 to TRBJ2-5; no firm D call. The germline V gene encodes CDR1 GTSNPN and CDR2 SVGIG (reference sequence). The CDR3 covers 13 residues. Trimming removed 0 bases from V and 2 bases from J, with 7 bases in between. The CDR3 DNA follows: TGTGCCTGGAGTGTACTATCGCAAGAGACCCAGTACTTC. It codes for CAWSVLSQETQYF.

The CDR3 here is CASSQDKGAPGYGYTF. Written as DNA, the CDR3 is TGCGCCAGCAGCCAAGATAAGGGGGCGCCCGGCTATGGCTACACCTTC. The chain joins TRBV4-1 to TRBJ1-2, with 7 bases identical to TRBD1. V shed 0 bases, J shed 4 bases, and the junction held 8 bases outside the gene matches. This CDR3 region has 16 residues. Germline assignment: CDR1 MGHRA and CDR2 YSYEKL.